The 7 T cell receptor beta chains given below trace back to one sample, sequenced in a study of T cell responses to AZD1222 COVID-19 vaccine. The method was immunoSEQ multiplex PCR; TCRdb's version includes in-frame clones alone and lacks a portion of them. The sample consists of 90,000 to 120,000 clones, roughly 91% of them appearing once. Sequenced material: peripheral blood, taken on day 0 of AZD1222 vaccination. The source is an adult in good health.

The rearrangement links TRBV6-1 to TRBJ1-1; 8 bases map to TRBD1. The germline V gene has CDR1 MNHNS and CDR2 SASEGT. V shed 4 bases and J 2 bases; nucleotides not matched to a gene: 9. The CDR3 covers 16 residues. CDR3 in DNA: TGTGCCAGCAGTGGGATAGGACAGGGTGGTAACACTGAAGCTTTCTTT. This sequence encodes CASSGIGQGGNTEAFF.

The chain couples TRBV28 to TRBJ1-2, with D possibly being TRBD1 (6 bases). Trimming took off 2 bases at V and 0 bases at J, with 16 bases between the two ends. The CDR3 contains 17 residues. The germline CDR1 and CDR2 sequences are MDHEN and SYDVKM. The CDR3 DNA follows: TGTGCCAGCAGTTTAGATCGGTGGGGGGCCTCTAACTATGGCTACACCTTC. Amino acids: CASSLDRWGASNYGYTF.

The CDR3 DNA reads as TGCGCCAGCAGCCAAGATGCCGAGCGGGGGAGCTCCTACAATGAGCAGTTCTTC. Amino acids: CASSQDAERGSSYNEQFF. The chain joins TRBV4-1 to TRBJ2-1; the match to TRBD2 covers 8 bases. Germline loops: CDR1 MGHRA, CDR2 YSYEKL. J was trimmed by 0 bases and V by 0 bases; bases with no gene match: 7. This CDR3 has 18 residues.

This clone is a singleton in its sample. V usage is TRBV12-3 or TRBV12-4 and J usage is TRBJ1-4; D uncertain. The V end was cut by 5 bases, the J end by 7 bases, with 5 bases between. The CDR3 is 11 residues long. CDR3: CASSPGEKLFF. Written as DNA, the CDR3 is TGTGCCAGCAGTCCGGGTGAAAAACTGTTTTTT.

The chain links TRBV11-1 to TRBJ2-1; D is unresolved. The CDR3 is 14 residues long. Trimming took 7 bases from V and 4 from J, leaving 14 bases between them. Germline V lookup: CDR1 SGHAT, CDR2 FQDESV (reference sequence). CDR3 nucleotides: TGTGCCAGCAACGATCCGAACCTTTACAATGAGCAGTTCTTC. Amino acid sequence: CASNDPNLYNEQFF. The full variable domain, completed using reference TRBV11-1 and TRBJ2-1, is EAEVAQSPRYKITEKSQAVAFWCDPISGHATLYWYRQILGQGPELLVQFQDESVVDDSQLPKDRFSAERLKGVDSTLKIQPAELGDSAMYLCASNDPNLYNEQFFGPGTRLTVL.

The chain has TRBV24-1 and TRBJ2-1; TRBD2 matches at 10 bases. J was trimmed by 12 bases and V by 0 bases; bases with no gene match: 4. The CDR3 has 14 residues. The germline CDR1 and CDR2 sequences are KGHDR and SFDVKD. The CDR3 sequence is CATSDLRLAGVQFF. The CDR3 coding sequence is TGTGCCACCAGTGATTTGAGGCTAGCGGGAGTGCAGTTCTTC.

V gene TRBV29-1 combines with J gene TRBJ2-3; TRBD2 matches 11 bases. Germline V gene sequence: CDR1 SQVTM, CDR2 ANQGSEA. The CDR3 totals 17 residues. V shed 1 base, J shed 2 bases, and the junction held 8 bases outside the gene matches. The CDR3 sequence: CSVEGARGLAATDTQYF. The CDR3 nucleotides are TGCAGCGTTGAAGGGGCTCGGGGACTAGCGGCCACAGATACGCAGTATTTT.